These T cell receptor beta chains were read from a single sample in a study of blood T cell repertoires in COVID-19. TCRdb's table, derived via immunoSEQ multiplex PCR, lists solely in-frame clones and lacks some. Of under 350,000 clones in the sample, 83% were seen once. Sequencing input: peripheral blood. The receptors were sampled from a man aged 55 to 70 who had recovered from COVID-19. The CDR3 runs from the conserved cysteine through the conserved F or W. The D gene is left open where the match is weak. Clone sizes are given selectively: once, few, many, or a class where the clone is expanded.

D,size,J,V,CDR3,DNA
TRBD1,NA,TRBJ1-2,TRBV4-2,CASSQPTGKGYGYTF,TGTGCCAGCAGCCAACCGACAGGGAAGGGCTATGGCTACACCTTC
NA,NA,TRBJ1-2,TRBV11-2,CASTPGRSNHYGYTF,TGTGCCAGCACCCCCGGAAGGAGCAACCACTATGGCTACACCTTC
NA,NA,TRBJ2-2,TRBV6-5,CASSFQAGELFF,TGTGCCAGCAGTTTTCAGGCCGGGGAGCTGTTTTTT
TRBD1,NA,TRBJ2-4,TRBV7-2,CASSLGTGDIQYF,TGTGCCAGCAGCTTAGGGACAGGGGACATTCAGTACTTC
NA,NA,TRBJ2-3,TRBV5-1,CAISERELVPLGPRHTDTQYF,TGCGCCATCTCCGAGAGGGAGTTAGTCCCGCTTGGCCCCAGACACACAGATACGCAGTATTTT
NA,NA,TRBJ2-7,TRBV10-3,CAISESGFPYEQYF,TGTGCCATCAGTGAGAGCGGGTTCCCCTACGAGCAGTACTTC
TRBD1,NA,TRBJ1-1,TRBV18,CASSRRGAEAFF,TGTGCCAGCTCACGCAGGGGGGCTGAAGCTTTCTTT
TRBD1,NA,TRBJ2-2,TRBV7-7,CASSWGTGLSGELFF,TGTGCCAGCTCATGGGGGACAGGGCTGTCCGGGGAGCTGTTTTTT
TRBD2,NA,TRBJ2-5,TRBV19,CASGGAWETQYF,TGTGCCAGCGGGGGGGCCTGGGAGACCCAGTACTTC
NA,NA,TRBJ1-6,TRBV14,CASSQGTHNNSPLHF,TGTGCCAGCAGCCAAGGGACACACAATAATTCACCCCTCCACTTT
TRBD1,once,TRBJ2-7,TRBV29-1,CSVQGGRGRNSEQYF,TGCAGCGTCCAAGGTGGCAGGGGGCGAAACTCCGAGCAGTACTTC
TRBD2,NA,TRBJ2-1,TRBV12-3/TRBV12-4,CASRRTRGGEQFF,TGTGCCAGCAGACGCACCCGGGGGGGCGAGCAGTTCTTC
TRBD1,once,TRBJ2-1,TRBV2,CASSPGQGRDEQFF,TGTGCCAGCAGCCCAGGACAGGGTCGGGATGAGCAGTTCTTC
NA,NA,TRBJ1-6,TRBV11-2,CASSLGLQSPLHF,TGTGCCAGCAGCTTAGGACTGCAGTCACCCCTCCACTTT
NA,NA,TRBJ2-3,TRBV19,CASRTAGTDTQYF,TGTGCCAGTAGGACGGCAGGGACAGATACGCAGTATTTT
NA,NA,TRBJ2-1,TRBV5-1,CASSSPGQYNEQFF,TGCGCCAGCAGCTCGCCTGGACAGTACAATGAGCAGTTCTTC
NA,NA,TRBJ1-2,TRBV19,CASSLAGNYGYTF,TGTGCCAGTAGTCTGGCGGGTAACTATGGCTACACCTTC
NA,NA,TRBJ1-6,TRBV21-1,CASSPPPGSYNSPLHF,TGTGCCAGCAGCCCCCCCCCAGGCTCCTATAATTCACCCCTCCACTTT
NA,once,TRBJ1-2,TRBV18,CASSPPNGRDGYTF,TGTGCCAGCTCACCACCGAATGGGAGGGATGGCTACACCTTC
TRBD2,few,TRBJ2-1,TRBV7-8,CASKPGGGNYNEQFF,TGTGCCAGCAAGCCTGGCGGGGGTAACTACAATGAGCAGTTCTTC
TRBD1,once,TRBJ2-3,TRBV5-4,CASSQGQGAWTDTQYF,TGTGCCAGCAGCCAGGGACAGGGGGCTTGGACAGATACGCAGTATTTT
TRBD1,NA,TRBJ2-7,TRBV7-9,CASSRQGAEQYF,TGTGCCAGCAGCAGACAGGGAGCCGAGCAGTACTTC
NA,NA,TRBJ2-5,TRBV5-8,CASSFYLSSQETQYF,TGTGCCAGCAGCTTTTATCTCTCGAGCCAAGAGACCCAGTACTTC
TRBD1,many,TRBJ2-5,TRBV7-9,CASSIGQGPSETQYF,TGTGCCAGCAGCATAGGACAGGGTCCCTCGGAGACCCAGTACTTC
TRBD1,NA,TRBJ2-5,TRBV27,CASNVRDSRIEYF,TGTGCCAGCAACGTTCGGGACAGTCGAATTGAGTACTTC
TRBD1,NA,TRBJ2-7,TRBV4-1,CASSLRDREYEQYF,TGCGCCAGCAGCTTACGGGACAGGGAATACGAGCAGTACTTC
TRBD2,NA,TRBJ2-5,TRBV19,CASSITSGKKAQYF,TGTGCCAGTAGTATAACTAGCGGAAAGAAGGCCCAGTACTTC
TRBD1,NA,TRBJ2-1,TRBV27,CASRFDRGHEQFF,TGTGCCAGCAGGTTCGACAGGGGTCATGAGCAGTTCTTC
NA,NA,TRBJ2-1,TRBV27,CASSLPGVNNEQFF,TGTGCCAGCAGTTTACCGGGAGTTAACAATGAGCAGTTCTTC
NA,NA,TRBJ2-3,TRBV12-3/TRBV12-4,CASNLMTTDTQYF,TGTGCCAGCAACCTAATGACTACAGATACGCAGTATTTT
NA,NA,TRBJ2-1,TRBV5-5,CASSLVDYEQFF,TGTGCCAGCAGCTTGGTAGACTATGAGCAGTTCTTC
TRBD1,few,TRBJ1-1,TRBV10-1,CASSAQGMWEAFF,TGCGCCAGCAGTGCACAGGGGATGTGGGAAGCTTTCTTT
NA,NA,TRBJ2-3,TRBV4-2,CASSQERVSDTQYF,TGTGCCAGCAGCCAAGAGAGAGTCTCAGATACGCAGTATTTT
TRBD1,NA,TRBJ2-7,TRBV30,CAWRAKGQGRYEQYF,TGTGCCTGGAGAGCTAAGGGACAGGGGCGGTACGAGCAGTACTTC
NA,NA,TRBJ2-3,TRBV4-1,CASSQDVGGNRVVTQYF,TGCGCCAGCAGCCAAGACGTTGGGGGGAACCGGGTAGTTACGCAGTATTTT
NA,NA,TRBJ1-6,TRBV5-1,CASSLEESSYNSPLHF,TGCGCCAGCAGCTTGGAAGAGAGCTCCTATAATTCACCCCTCCACTTT
NA,NA,TRBJ2-5,TRBV18,CASSPKGLETQYF,TGTGCCAGCTCACCAAAGGGGTTAGAGACCCAGTACTTC
TRBD1,NA,TRBJ1-3,TRBV27,CASRGTGDADGNTIYF,TGTGCCAGCAGGGGCACAGGGGACGCGGACGGAAACACCATATATTTT
TRBD2,NA,TRBJ2-1,TRBV5-6,CASSQPGLAGGRYNEQFF,TGTGCCAGCAGCCAACCGGGACTAGCGGGAGGGCGGTACAATGAGCAGTTCTTC
TRBD1,NA,TRBJ2-7,TRBV5-1,CASSPAGQGPYEQYF,TGCGCCAGCAGCCCCGCAGGACAGGGTCCCTACGAGCAGTACTTC
TRBD1,NA,TRBJ2-1,TRBV20-1,CSASNRGKSYNEQFF,TGCAGTGCTAGTAACAGGGGGAAATCCTACAATGAGCAGTTCTTC
NA,NA,TRBJ2-5,TRBV30,CAWSVLQGGETQYF,TGTGCCTGGAGTGTACTGCAGGGGGGAGAGACCCAGTACTTC
TRBD1,NA,TRBJ2-1,TRBV18,CASSPQGQAAYNEQFF,TGTGCCAGCTCACCACAGGGACAGGCGGCCTACAATGAGCAGTTCTTC
NA,NA,TRBJ1-6,TRBV10-1,CASSESGRNGSSYNSPLHF,TGCGCCAGCAGTGAGTCCGGCAGGAATGGGAGCTCCTATAATTCACCCCTCCACTTT
NA,NA,TRBJ1-1,TRBV12-5,CASGADTSGTEAFF,TGTGCTAGTGGTGCAGACACAAGCGGAACTGAAGCTTTCTTT
TRBD1,NA,TRBJ1-2,TRBV14,CASSQGRGRPNYGYTF,TGTGCCAGCAGCCAAGGGAGGGGGCGACCTAACTATGGCTACACCTTC
NA,NA,TRBJ1-4,TRBV5-1,CATQRQGVAGEKLFF,TGCGCCACCCAGCGGCAGGGTGTAGCGGGGGAAAAACTGTTTTTT
TRBD1,NA,TRBJ1-5,TRBV7-8,CASSPTRGQGRNQPQHF,TGTGCCAGCAGCCCGACTCGGGGACAGGGACGGAATCAGCCCCAGCATTTT
TRBD1,NA,TRBJ2-7,TRBV10-3,CATRAQGANEQYF,TGTGCCACCCGCGCGCAGGGGGCAAACGAGCAGTACTTC
NA,NA,TRBJ1-2,TRBV3-1/TRBV3-2,CASRVAGEQNGYTF,TGTGCCAGCCGTGTTGCGGGGGAGCAAAATGGCTACACCTTC
TRBD1,NA,TRBJ1-4,TRBV5-1,CASSLGRPRGEKLFF,TGCGCCAGCAGCCTAGGACGGCCCAGGGGGGAAAAACTGTTTTTT
NA,NA,TRBJ2-1,TRBV9,CASSGTRGGEQFF,TGTGCCAGCAGCGGCACCAGGGGCGGTGAGCAGTTCTTC